The subject of this entry is one TCR beta chain. This sample stems from a study of neoadjuvant nivolumab and ipilimumab in lung cancer. In the study overall: The combination arm added day-1 ipilimumab 1 mg/kg to nivolumab 3 mg/kg on days 1, 15, 29.

Here immunoSEQ multiplex PCR was the method, and the copy in TCRdb shows in-frame clones only, minus some. Seen here are about 28,000 clones, 75% to 80% observed once, and the top ten hold about 20%. This CDR3 has 15 amino acids. Germline CDR1 is MNHEY and CDR2 is SVGAGI. V was shortened by 4 bases and J by 5 bases, with 17 bases between the two germline ends. Sequencing used tumor tissue, obtained after neoadjuvant nivolumab, alone or with ipilimumab, at or shortly before surgery. The chain carries TRBV6-5 and TRBJ1-1; D not resolved. The sequence derives from an adult with non-small cell lung cancer. The CDR3 region is CASSFVPGGWTEAFF. CDR3 in DNA: TGTGCCAGCAGTTTCGTTCCGGGCGGGTGGACTGAAGCTTTCTTT.